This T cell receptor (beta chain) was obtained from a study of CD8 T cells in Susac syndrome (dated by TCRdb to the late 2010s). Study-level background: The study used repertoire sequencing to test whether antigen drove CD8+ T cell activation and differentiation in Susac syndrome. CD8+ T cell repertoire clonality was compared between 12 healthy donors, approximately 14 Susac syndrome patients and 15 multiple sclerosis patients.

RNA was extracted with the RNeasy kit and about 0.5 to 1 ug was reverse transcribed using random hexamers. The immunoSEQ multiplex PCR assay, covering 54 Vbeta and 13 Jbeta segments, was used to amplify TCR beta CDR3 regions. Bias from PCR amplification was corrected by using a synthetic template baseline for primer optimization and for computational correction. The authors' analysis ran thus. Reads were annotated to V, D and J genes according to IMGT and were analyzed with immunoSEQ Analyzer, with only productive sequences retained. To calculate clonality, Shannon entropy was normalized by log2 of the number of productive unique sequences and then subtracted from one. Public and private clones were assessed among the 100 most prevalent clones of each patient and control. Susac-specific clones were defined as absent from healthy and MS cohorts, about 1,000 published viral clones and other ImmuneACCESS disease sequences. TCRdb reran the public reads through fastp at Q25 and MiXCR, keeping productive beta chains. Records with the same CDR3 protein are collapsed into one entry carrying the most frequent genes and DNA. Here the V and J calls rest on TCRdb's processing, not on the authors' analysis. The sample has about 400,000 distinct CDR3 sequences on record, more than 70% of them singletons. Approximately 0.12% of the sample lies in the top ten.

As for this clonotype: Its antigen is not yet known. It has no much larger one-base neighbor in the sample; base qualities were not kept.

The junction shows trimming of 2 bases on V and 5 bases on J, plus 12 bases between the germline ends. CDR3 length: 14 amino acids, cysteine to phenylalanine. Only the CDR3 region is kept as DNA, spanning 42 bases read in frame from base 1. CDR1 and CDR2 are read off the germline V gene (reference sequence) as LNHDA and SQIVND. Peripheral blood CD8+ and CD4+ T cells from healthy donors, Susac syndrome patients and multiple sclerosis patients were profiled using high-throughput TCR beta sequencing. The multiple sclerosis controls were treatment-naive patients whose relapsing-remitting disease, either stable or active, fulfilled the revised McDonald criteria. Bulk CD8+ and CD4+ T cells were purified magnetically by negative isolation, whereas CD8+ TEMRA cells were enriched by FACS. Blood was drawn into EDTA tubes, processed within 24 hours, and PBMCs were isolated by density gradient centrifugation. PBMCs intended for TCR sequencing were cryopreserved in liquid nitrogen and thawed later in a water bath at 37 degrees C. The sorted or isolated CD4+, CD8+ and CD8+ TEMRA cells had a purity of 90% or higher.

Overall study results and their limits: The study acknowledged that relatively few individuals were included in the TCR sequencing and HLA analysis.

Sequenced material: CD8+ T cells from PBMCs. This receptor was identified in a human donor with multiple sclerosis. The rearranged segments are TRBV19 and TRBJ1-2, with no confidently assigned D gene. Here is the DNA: TGTGCCAGTAGTATACCGGGAATCGGTTATGGCTACACCTTC. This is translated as CASSIPGIGYGYTF.